These 3 T cell receptor beta chains share one sample of origin, sequenced in a study of shared clonotypes between healthy human individuals. The protocol was immunoSEQ multiplex PCR, while the TCRdb copy is restricted to in-frame clones and leaves out a portion. The repertoire holds about 1 million clones, with approximately 68% as singletons. Sequencing was performed on memory CD4+ T cells sorted from blood. Subset meaning: CD45RA-negative fraction. The receptor set was obtained from a man aged 18 to 30 in good health.

This clone has a handful of counts. A much bigger clone sits one base away, suggesting this may be a read error. V and J are TRBV7-2 and TRBJ2-3, with D tentatively TRBD2 (5 bases). V was pared by 4 bases and J by 6 bases, with 8 bases between. Germline V lookup: CDR1 SGHTA, CDR2 FQGNSA. The CDR3 is made up of 12 amino acids. The DNA of the CDR3 is TGTGCCAGCAGCTGGCGGAGGGATACGCAGTATTTT. This sequence encodes CASSWRRDTQYF.

The chain carries TRBV5-1 and TRBJ1-4, with D unresolved. Germline-derived CDR1 and CDR2 are SGHRS and YFSETQ. This CDR3 region has 15 residues. Trimming took off 0 bases at V and 0 bases at J, with 6 bases between the two ends. For the CDR3, the DNA is TGCGCCAGCAGCTTGGGGTATACAACTAATGAAAAACTGTTTTTT. This sequence encodes CASSLGYTTNEKLFF.

The rearrangement joins TRBV18 to TRBJ2-2, with D hard to call. V lost 4 bases and J 5 bases, leaving 17 bases between the germline ends. Germline CDR1 reads KGHSH; CDR2 reads LQKENI. The CDR3 contains 16 residues. This CDR3 is CASSLSVDWRTGELFF. DNA of the CDR3: TGTGCCAGCTCACTATCGGTGGATTGGAGAACCGGGGAGCTGTTTTTT.